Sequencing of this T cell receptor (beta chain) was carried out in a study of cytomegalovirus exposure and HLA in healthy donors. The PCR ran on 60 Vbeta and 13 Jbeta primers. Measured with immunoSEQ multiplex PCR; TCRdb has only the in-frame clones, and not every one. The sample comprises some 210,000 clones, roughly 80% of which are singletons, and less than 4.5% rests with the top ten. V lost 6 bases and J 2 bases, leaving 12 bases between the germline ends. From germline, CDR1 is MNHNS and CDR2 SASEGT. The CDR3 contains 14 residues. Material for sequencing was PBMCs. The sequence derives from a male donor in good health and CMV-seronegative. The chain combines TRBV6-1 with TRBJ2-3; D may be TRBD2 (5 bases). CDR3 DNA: TGTGCCAGCAGAGGACTGGGGATCACAGATACGCAGTATTTT. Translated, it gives CASRGLGITDTQYF.